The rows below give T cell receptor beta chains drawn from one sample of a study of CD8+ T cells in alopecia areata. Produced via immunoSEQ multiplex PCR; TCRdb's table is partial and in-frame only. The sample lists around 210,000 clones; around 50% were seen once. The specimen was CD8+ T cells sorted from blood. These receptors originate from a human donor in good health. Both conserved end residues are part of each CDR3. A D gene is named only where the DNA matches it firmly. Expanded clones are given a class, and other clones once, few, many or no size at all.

CDR3: CASGLVGGFNNEQFF
DNA: TGTGCTAGTGGCCTAGTCGGGGGTTTTAACAATGAGCAGTTCTTC
D: -
size: few
J: TRBJ2-1
V: TRBV12-5

CDR3: CASSLVGSGYNEQFF
DNA: TGTGCCAGCAGCTTAGTGGGCTCGGGGTACAATGAGCAGTTCTTC
D: -
size: -
J: TRBJ2-1
V: TRBV13

CDR3: CASSFRNTEAFF
DNA: TGTGCCAGCAGCTTCAGGAACACTGAAGCTTTCTTT
D: -
size: many
J: TRBJ1-1
V: TRBV13

CDR3: CATSLQPGTSARTDTQYF
DNA: TGTGCCACCAGCCTTCAACCCGGGACTAGCGCCCGCACAGATACGCAGTATTTT
D: TRBD2
size: -
J: TRBJ2-3
V: TRBV15

CDR3: CASSAQRIEETQYF
DNA: TGTGCCAGCAGCGCCCAAAGGATAGAAGAGACCCAGTACTTC
D: -
size: -
J: TRBJ2-5
V: TRBV6-5

CDR3: CSDQRGADYGYTF
DNA: TGCAGCGACCAAAGAGGGGCCGACTATGGCTACACCTTC
D: -
size: -
J: TRBJ1-2
V: TRBV29-1

CDR3: CASSRDSGFTANTGELFF
DNA: TGTGCCAGCAGCCGGGACAGTGGATTTACCGCGAACACCGGGGAGCTGTTTTTT
D: TRBD1
size: -
J: TRBJ2-2
V: TRBV7-9

CDR3: CASSEGLGYTF
DNA: TGTGCCAGCAGTGAAGGGCTTGGCTACACCTTC
D: -
size: -
J: TRBJ1-2
V: TRBV25-1

CDR3: CASSPRTGRTEAFF
DNA: TGTGCCAGCAGTCCTAGGACAGGGCGGACTGAAGCTTTCTTT
D: TRBD1
size: -
J: TRBJ1-1
V: TRBV2

CDR3: CATSILTGSWETQYF
DNA: TGTGCCACCAGCATTTTAACAGGATCTTGGGAGACCCAGTACTTC
D: -
size: -
J: TRBJ2-5
V: TRBV15

CDR3: CASSIERELTYEQYF
DNA: TGTGCCAGCAGCATAGAGAGGGAATTAACCTACGAGCAGTACTTC
D: -
size: -
J: TRBJ2-7
V: TRBV13

CDR3: CASSEYRGRADTQYF
DNA: TGTGCCAGCAGTGAATACCGAGGGAGGGCAGATACGCAGTATTTT
D: TRBD2
size: -
J: TRBJ2-3
V: TRBV25-1

CDR3: CAWSAANTEAFF
DNA: TGTGCCTGGAGTGCAGCGAACACTGAAGCTTTCTTT
D: -
size: -
J: TRBJ1-1
V: TRBV30

CDR3: CASSESNYNEQFF
DNA: TGTGCCAGCAGTGAGTCAAACTACAATGAGCAGTTCTTC
D: -
size: once
J: TRBJ2-1
V: TRBV2

CDR3: CASSMGGSGSYNEQFF
DNA: TGTGCCAGTAGTATGGGGGGCAGTGGCTCCTACAATGAGCAGTTCTTC
D: -
size: -
J: TRBJ2-1
V: TRBV19

CDR3: CASDGDTQYF
DNA: TGTGCCAGCGATGGGGATACGCAGTATTTT
D: -
size: -
J: TRBJ2-3
V: TRBV2

CDR3: CASSDGGQGSYEQYF
DNA: TGTGCCAGCAGTGATGGGGGACAGGGTTCCTACGAGCAGTACTTC
D: TRBD1
size: -
J: TRBJ2-7
V: TRBV2

CDR3: CASSYGGAGSYEQYF
DNA: TGTGCCAGCAGTTATGGGGGGGCAGGGTCCTACGAGCAGTACTTC
D: -
size: -
J: TRBJ2-7
V: TRBV27

CDR3: CASSQDLWDEQFF
DNA: TGTGCCAGCAGCCAAGATCTTTGGGATGAGCAGTTCTTC
D: -
size: -
J: TRBJ2-1
V: TRBV4-2

CDR3: CSVETEADTQYF
DNA: TGCAGCGTTGAAACGGAAGCCGATACGCAGTATTTT
D: -
size: -
J: TRBJ2-3
V: TRBV29-1

CDR3: CASSLEAGRGTQYF
DNA: TGTGCCAGCAGCTTAGAGGCGGGTCGGGGGACCCAGTACTTC
D: -
size: -
J: TRBJ2-5
V: TRBV11-2

CDR3: CASSLSSASNWTFF
DNA: TGTGCCAGCAGTTTATCGTCCGCTAGCAATTGGACTTTCTTT
D: -
size: few
J: TRBJ1-1
V: TRBV27

CDR3: CAISERGGMNTEAFF
DNA: TGTGCCATCAGTGAGAGGGGCGGCATGAACACTGAAGCTTTCTTT
D: -
size: -
J: TRBJ1-1
V: TRBV10-3

CDR3: CASSPSGQVYEQYF
DNA: TGTGCCAGCAGCCCTTCCGGACAGGTTTACGAGCAGTACTTC
D: TRBD1
size: -
J: TRBJ2-7
V: TRBV9

CDR3: CSATQGEAFF
DNA: TGCAGTGCGACACAGGGGGAAGCTTTCTTT
D: TRBD1
size: -
J: TRBJ1-1
V: TRBV20-1

CDR3: CASTLEGFGNIQYF
DNA: TGTGCCAGCACCCTGGAGGGATTCGGAAACATTCAGTACTTC
D: -
size: once
J: TRBJ2-4
V: TRBV5-6

CDR3: CASSISGNSNQPQHF
DNA: TGTGCCAGCAGCATTTCCGGAAATAGCAATCAGCCCCAGCATTTT
D: -
size: -
J: TRBJ1-5
V: TRBV7-9

CDR3: CSVENRGLFGYGYTF
DNA: TGCAGCGTTGAAAACAGGGGCCTTTTTGGCTATGGCTACACCTTC
D: TRBD1
size: -
J: TRBJ1-2
V: TRBV29-1

CDR3: CASTTGTDTTDTQYF
DNA: TGTGCCAGCACCACAGGGACGGATACCACAGATACGCAGTATTTT
D: -
size: few
J: TRBJ2-3
V: TRBV7-9

CDR3: CASSEAGGGIDTDTQYF
DNA: TGTGCCAGCAGTGAAGCCGGCGGGGGGATTGACACAGATACGCAGTATTTT
D: TRBD2
size: -
J: TRBJ2-3
V: TRBV2

CDR3: CASSLERGGEQFF
DNA: TGTGCCAGCAGCTTGGAGCGGGGAGGTGAGCAGTTCTTC
D: TRBD2
size: -
J: TRBJ2-1
V: TRBV5-4

CDR3: CASSVEWAATGELFF
DNA: TGCGCCAGCAGTGTCGAGTGGGCAGCCACCGGGGAGCTGTTTTTT
D: -
size: -
J: TRBJ2-2
V: TRBV4-1

CDR3: CASSQDFETGIYEQYF
DNA: TGCGCCAGCAGCCAAGATTTCGAGACAGGGATTTACGAGCAGTACTTC
D: TRBD1
size: -
J: TRBJ2-7
V: TRBV4-1

CDR3: CSVGRGATEAFF
DNA: TGCAGCGTCGGCCGGGGGGCCACTGAAGCTTTCTTT
D: -
size: few
J: TRBJ1-1
V: TRBV29-1

CDR3: CASTPGRSGYTEAFF
DNA: TGTGCCAGCACCCCGGGTCGGTCCGGATATACTGAAGCTTTCTTT
D: -
size: few
J: TRBJ1-1
V: TRBV5-6

CDR3: CASSSQRAPNYGYTF
DNA: TGTGCCAGCAGTTCTCAAAGGGCCCCCAACTATGGCTACACCTTC
D: -
size: -
J: TRBJ1-2
V: TRBV6-1

CDR3: CASRPQGSYTGELFF
DNA: TGTGCCAGCAGACCACAGGGGTCCTACACCGGGGAGCTGTTTTTT
D: TRBD1
size: -
J: TRBJ2-2
V: TRBV27

CDR3: CASSVGVGELFF
DNA: TGTGCCAGCAGCGTAGGTGTAGGGGAGCTGTTTTTT
D: -
size: -
J: TRBJ2-2
V: TRBV9

CDR3: CASSFGSGVSYTF
DNA: TGTGCCAGCAGCTTCGGATCCGGAGTTAGCTACACCTTC
D: -
size: -
J: TRBJ1-2
V: TRBV7-2

CDR3: CAWSVVTYNEQFF
DNA: TGTGCCTGGAGTGTTGTTACCTACAATGAGCAGTTCTTC
D: -
size: -
J: TRBJ2-1
V: TRBV30

CDR3: CSVDLSASTDTQYF
DNA: TGCAGCGTTGATTTGTCTGCTAGCACAGATACGCAGTATTTT
D: -
size: -
J: TRBJ2-3
V: TRBV29-1

CDR3: CASSVGLAGGNEQFF
DNA: TGTGCCAGCAGCGTGGGACTAGCGGGGGGGAATGAGCAGTTCTTC
D: TRBD2
size: -
J: TRBJ2-1
V: TRBV11-2

CDR3: CASSLGTGDNTEAFF
DNA: TGCGCCAGCAGCTTGGGGACCGGGGATAACACTGAAGCTTTCTTT
D: -
size: few
J: TRBJ1-1
V: TRBV5-1

CDR3: CASSSRVDGYTF
DNA: TGTGCCAGCTCGAGCAGGGTGGATGGCTACACCTTC
D: -
size: -
J: TRBJ1-2
V: TRBV25-1

CDR3: CASSRTGTGVIHGYTF
DNA: TGTGCCAGCAGCCGAACCGGGACAGGGGTGATCCATGGCTACACCTTC
D: TRBD1
size: -
J: TRBJ1-2
V: TRBV14

CDR3: CASGQDRGTPTAPLHF
DNA: TGTGCCAGCGGCCAAGATAGGGGGACACCGACTGCACCCCTCCACTTT
D: -
size: -
J: TRBJ1-6
V: TRBV4-2

CDR3: CASSQEARRGGLSETQYF
DNA: TGTGCCAGCAGCCAAGAAGCCCGGAGGGGGGGCCTGTCGGAGACCCAGTACTTC
D: -
size: -
J: TRBJ2-5
V: TRBV4-2

CDR3: CASSTSQGAGTEAFF
DNA: TGCGCCAGCAGCACCTCACAGGGGGCGGGCACTGAAGCTTTCTTT
D: TRBD1
size: -
J: TRBJ1-1
V: TRBV4-1

CDR3: CASSGDYEQYF
DNA: TGTGCCAGCAGTGGGGACTACGAGCAGTACTTC
D: -
size: few
J: TRBJ2-7
V: TRBV2

CDR3: CSVEWGYEAFF
DNA: TGCAGCGTTGAATGGGGGTACGAAGCTTTCTTT
D: -
size: -
J: TRBJ1-1
V: TRBV29-1

CDR3: CASSSSPGQLNIQYF
DNA: TGTGCCAGCAGCTCTTCTCCGGGACAGTTAAACATTCAGTACTTC
D: TRBD1
size: -
J: TRBJ2-4
V: TRBV5-4

CDR3: CSVDEGAARPWAQYF
DNA: TGCAGCGTTGACGAGGGGGCCGCCAGACCTTGGGCGCAGTATTTT
D: TRBD1
size: few
J: TRBJ2-3
V: TRBV29-1

CDR3: CSVDVGQWQFF
DNA: TGCAGCGTTGACGTGGGACAGTGGCAGTTCTTC
D: TRBD1
size: -
J: TRBJ2-1
V: TRBV29-1

CDR3: CASSPAAGVSIPTYNEQFF
DNA: TGTGCCAGTAGTCCGGCGGCAGGGGTCTCAATACCTACCTACAATGAGCAGTTCTTC
D: -
size: -
J: TRBJ2-1
V: TRBV19

CDR3: CAWSPTRFSNTEAFF
DNA: TGTGCCTGGAGCCCGACCAGGTTTTCGAACACTGAAGCTTTCTTT
D: -
size: -
J: TRBJ1-1
V: TRBV30

CDR3: CASSLDSGPYNEQFF
DNA: TGTGCCAGCAGCTTAGATTCAGGCCCCTACAATGAGCAGTTCTTC
D: -
size: -
J: TRBJ2-1
V: TRBV7-7